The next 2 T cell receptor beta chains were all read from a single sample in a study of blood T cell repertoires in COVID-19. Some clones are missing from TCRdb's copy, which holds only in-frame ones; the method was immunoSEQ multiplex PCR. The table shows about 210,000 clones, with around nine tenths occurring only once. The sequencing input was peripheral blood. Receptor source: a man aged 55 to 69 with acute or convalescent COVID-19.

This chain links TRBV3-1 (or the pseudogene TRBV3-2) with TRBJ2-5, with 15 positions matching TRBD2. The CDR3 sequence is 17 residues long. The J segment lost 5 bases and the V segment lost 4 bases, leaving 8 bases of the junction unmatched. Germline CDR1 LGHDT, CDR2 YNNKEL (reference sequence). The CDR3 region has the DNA TGTGCCAGCAGCCCGGGACTAGCGGGGGGCCCAATGGAGACCCAGTACTTC. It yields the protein CASSPGLAGGPMETQYF.

This chain's CDR3 is CASSLSKDTTGEAFF. CDR3 DNA: TGTGCCAGCAGCTTATCAAAGGACACGACGGGTGAAGCTTTCTTT. V is TRBV7-2 and J is TRBJ1-1; D is possibly TRBD1 (5 bases). The CDR3 loop spans 15 amino acids. With 2 bases removed from V and 7 bases from J, the gap between germline ends came to 17 bases. Germline CDR1 reads SGHTA; CDR2 reads FQGNSA.